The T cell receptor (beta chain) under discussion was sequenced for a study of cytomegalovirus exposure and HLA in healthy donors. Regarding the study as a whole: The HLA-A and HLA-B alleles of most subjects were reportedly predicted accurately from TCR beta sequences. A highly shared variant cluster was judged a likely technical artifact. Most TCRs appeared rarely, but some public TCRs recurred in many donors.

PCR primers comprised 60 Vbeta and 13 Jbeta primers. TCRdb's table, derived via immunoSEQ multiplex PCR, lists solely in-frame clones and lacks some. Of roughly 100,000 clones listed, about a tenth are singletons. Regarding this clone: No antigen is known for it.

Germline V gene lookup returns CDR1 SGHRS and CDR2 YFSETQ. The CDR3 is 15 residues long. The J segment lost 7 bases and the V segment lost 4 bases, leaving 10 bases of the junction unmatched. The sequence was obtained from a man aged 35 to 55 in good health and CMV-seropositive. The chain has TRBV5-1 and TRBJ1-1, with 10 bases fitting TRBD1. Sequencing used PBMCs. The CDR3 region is CASSHGQGVRVEAFF. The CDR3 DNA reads TGCGCCAGCAGCCATGGACAGGGGGTAAGGGTTGAAGCTTTCTTT.